One sample yielded the 22 T cell receptor beta chains listed below, sequenced in a study of T cells in Graves' hyperthyroidism and ophthalmopathy. The source material, RNA transcripts, was used to amplify TCR beta CDR3 regions. Using the HTBI primer set, a first-round RT-PCR was run on the TCR CDR3. TCRdb reanalysed the multiplex PCR reads using MiXCR and keeps one entry per CDR3 protein. The sample has about 340,000 distinct CDR3 sequences; roughly 18% are singletons. Sequenced: blood. The source is a woman aged 45-65 years with Graves' hyperthyroidism.

The V call is TRBV18, the J call TRBJ1-4; D gene uncertain. CDR1 is KGHSH and CDR2 is LQKENI in the germline V gene. This CDR3 contains 17 residues. Trimming stripped 3 bases from V and 0 bases from J, with 14 bases between. CDR3 residues: CASSPFAEGTTNEKLFF. The CDR3 nucleotides are TGTGCCAGCTCACCTTTCGCGGAAGGGACAACTAATGAAAAACTGTTTTTT.

The chain uses TRBV27 and TRBJ2-7; TRBD1 aligns across 8 bases. The V segment lost 0 bases and the J segment 7 bases; nucleotides outside the gene matches: 2. Germline CDR1 reads MNHEY; CDR2 reads SMNVEV (reference sequence). The CDR3 extends over 13 amino acids. The DNA for the CDR3 is TGTGCCAGCAGTTTATCGACAGGGGTAGAGCAGTACTTC. Translated: CASSLSTGVEQYF.

There are many counts of this clonotype. The CDR3 here is CASSLGTDAYSSYNEQFF. The DNA of the CDR3 is TGCGCCAGCAGCCTCGGGACGGACGCTTACAGCTCCTACAATGAGCAGTTCTTC. This chain joins TRBV5-1 and TRBJ2-1; D is perhaps TRBD1 or TRBD2 (5 bases each). V was pared by 4 bases and J by 0 bases, with 20 bases between. CDR3 length: 18 amino acids. Germline assignment: CDR1 SGHRS and CDR2 YFSETQ.

The chain combines TRBV12-3 or TRBV12-4 with TRBJ2-3; unclear D gene. The germline V and J ends were trimmed by 4 bases and 0 bases, with 11 bases remaining between them. This CDR3 has 15 residues. DNA for the CDR3: TGTGCCAGCAGTTCTCGCTTCGAAAGCACAGATACGCAGTATTTT. Protein sequence: CASSSRFESTDTQYF.

The sample holds many counts of this clonotype. The V and J genes are TRBV28 and TRBJ2-3, with unresolved D. The CDR3 has 15 residues. V lost 7 bases and J lost 0, with 14 bases in between. The germline gives CDR1 MDHEN, CDR2 SYDVKM. The CDR3 nucleotides read TGTGCCAGCAACCTTGACCGAGCCAGCACAGATACGCAGTATTTT. This translates into CASNLDRASTDTQYF.

This clonotype showed up just a few times. The chain has TRBV6-1 and TRBJ2-2; 7 bases fit TRBD1. CDR3 size: 14 residues. The germline V gene encodes CDR1 MNHNS and CDR2 SASEGT. V was clipped by 8 bases and J by 3 bases; unmatched bases: 6. CDR3 residues: CASEGALDTGELFF. CDR3 in DNA: TGTGCCAGCGAGGGGGCCTTGGACACCGGGGAGCTGTTTTTT.

This clonotype showed up many times. The gene calls are TRBV12-3 or TRBV12-4 and TRBJ1-4, with D perhaps matching TRBD1 (5 bases). This CDR3 spans 16 amino acids. V was clipped by 5 bases and J by 8 bases, with 21 bases between them. The CDR3 reads CASSIRQSRTKEKLFF. The CDR3 nucleotides are TGTGCCAGCAGTATCCGACAGAGTAGGACAAAGGAAAAACTGTTTTTT.

Notes on this clonotype: This may be a read error, as it is one base from a much larger clone. The conserved phenylalanine or tryptophan is not found at the CDR3 terminus, so this likely reflects a read error. The V and J genes are TRBV18 and TRBJ2-2; the D is unclear. The CDR3 loop spans 14 amino acids. V was pared by 5 bases and J by 1 base, with 8 bases between. Germline V gene data show CDR1 as KGHSH and CDR2 as LQKENI. The CDR3 region is CASSATVNTGELFL. Here the CDR3 DNA reads TGTGCCAGCTCAGCGACGGTGAACACCGGGGAGCTGTTTCTT.

This clonotype was observed at least ten times. This chain joins TRBV12-3 or TRBV12-4 and TRBJ2-3; D uncertain. Trimming removed 6 bases from V and 4 bases from J, with 8 bases in between. The CDR3 has 12 residues. CDR3 sequence: CASSRNADTQYF. CDR3 in DNA: TGTGCCAGCAGCCGAAATGCAGATACGCAGTATTTT.

This clonotype was seen ten or more times. The DNA of the CDR3 is TGTGCCAGCAGCGCACAGGGGACTGAAGCTTTCTTT. This translates into CASSAQGTEAFF. This sequence joins TRBV7-3 and TRBJ1-1; 7 bases line up with TRBD1. The germline V gene has CDR1 SGHTA and CDR2 FQGTGA. The CDR3 is 12 residues long. The ends lost 5 bases at V and 5 bases at J; junction bases unmatched: 2.

This chain uses TRBV5-1 with TRBJ1-1, with D tentatively TRBD1 (6 bases). Germline values: CDR1 SGHRS, CDR2 YFSETQ. The CDR3 runs to 15 residues. The V end was cut by 4 bases, the J end by 6 bases, with 19 bases between. The CDR3 sequence is CASSVNTGMGAEAFF. In DNA, the CDR3 is TGCGCCAGCAGCGTAAATACAGGGATGGGAGCTGAAGCTTTCTTT. Variable domain in full (rest from reference TRBV5-1 and TRBJ1-1): KAGVTQTPRYLIKTRGQQVTLSCSPISGHRSVSWYQQTPGQGLQFLFEYFSETQRNKGNFPGRFSGRQFSNSRSEMNVSTLELGDSALYLCASSVNTGMGAEAFFGQGTRLTVV.

The genes are TRBV20-1 and TRBJ1-1; D call uncertain. CDR1 is DFQATT and CDR2 is SNEGSKA in the germline V gene (reference sequence). This CDR3 has 13 amino acids. V was trimmed by 5 bases and J by 0 bases, leaving 10 bases between them. CDR3 sequence reads: CSAPRDLNTEAFF. In DNA, the CDR3 is TGCAGTGCTCCCCGGGATCTGAACACTGAAGCTTTCTTT.

This clonotype has ten or more counts. J is TRBJ2-5 and V is TRBV6-5; the D gene is possibly TRBD2 (5 bases). CDR1 MNHEY and CDR2 SVGAGI come from the germline V gene. The V end was cut by 0 bases, the J end by 5 bases, with 16 bases between. The CDR3 sequence is 16 residues long. The CDR3 loop is CASSYSNRGLGETQYF. Here the CDR3 DNA reads TGTGCCAGCAGTTACTCGAATAGAGGACTTGGCGAGACCCAGTACTTC.

This clonotype was observed a handful of times. The genes are TRBV19 and TRBJ1-2, with unresolved D. The germline CDR1 and CDR2 sequences are LNHDA and SQIVND (reference sequence). This CDR3 is built from 15 residues. Trimming took 3 bases from V and 2 from J, leaving 13 bases between them. CDR3 in DNA: TGTGCCAGTAGTATGGGTTCAGGCCCCAACTATGGCTACACCTTC. This translates into CASSMGSGPNYGYTF.

The chain combines TRBV27 with TRBJ1-2; D unclear. Trimming cost V 3 bases and J 4 bases, with 12 bases left between them. Looked up from germline, CDR1 is MNHEY and CDR2 is SMNVEV (reference sequence). The CDR3 totals 14 residues. The CDR3 sequence is CASSLSRGPYGYTF. The CDR3 coding sequence is TGTGCCAGCAGTTTGTCGAGAGGGCCCTATGGCTACACCTTC.

This clonotype appeared a few times. The rearrangement uses TRBV19 and TRBJ1-1; no clear D. CDR1 is LNHDA, CDR2 SQIVND, per germline (reference sequence). Trimming took 6 bases from V and 0 from J, leaving 14 bases between them. This CDR3 is 15 amino acids long. The CDR3 is CASSLISGMNTEAFF. In nucleotides, the CDR3 is TGTGCCAGTAGCCTAATATCGGGGATGAACACTGAAGCTTTCTTT. Variable domain in full (rest from reference TRBV19 and TRBJ1-1): DGGITQSPKYLFRKEGQNVTLSCEQNLNHDAMYWYRQDPGQGLRLIYYSQIVNDFQKGDIAEGYSVSREKKESFPLTVTSAQKNPTAFYLCASSLISGMNTEAFFGQGTRLTVV.

This clonotype came up many times. The rearrangement joins TRBV3-1 to TRBJ2-5, with 8 bases identical to TRBD2. With V trimmed by 3 bases and J by 4 bases, 10 bases remained unmatched. Germline CDR1 LGHDT, CDR2 YNNKEL (reference sequence). The CDR3 sequence is 16 residues long. The DNA of the CDR3 is TGTGCCAGCAGCCAGGCGAGCGGGAGCATGGGAGAGACCCAGTACTTC. It is translated as CASSQASGSMGETQYF.

The chain recombines TRBV2 with TRBJ2-3; D call uncertain. Germline-derived CDR1 and CDR2 are SNHLY and FYNNEI. The V and J ends lost 5 bases and 2 bases respectively, with 14 bases between them. This CDR3 spans 15 amino acids. CDR3 bases: TGTGCCAGCAGTTCTCTGGCTCCTGACACAGATACGCAGTATTTT. Translation gives CASSSLAPDTDTQYF.

This clonotype was detected only a few times. The V call is TRBV5-1, the J call TRBJ2-1; possibly TRBD1 or TRBD2 for D (6 bases each). V lost 0 bases and J 0 bases, leaving 16 bases between the germline ends. CDR3 length: 18 residues. Germline CDR1 is SGHRS and CDR2 is YFSETQ. CDR3 sequence reads: CASSLVGGRPSSYNEQFF. The CDR3 DNA is TGCGCCAGCAGCTTGGTGGGGGGCCGTCCTAGCTCCTACAATGAGCAGTTCTTC. Using reference TRBV5-1 and TRBJ2-1 for the parts outside the CDR3, the full variable domain is KAGVTQTPRYLIKTRGQQVTLSCSPISGHRSVSWYQQTPGQGLQFLFEYFSETQRNKGNFPGRFSGRQFSNSRSEMNVSTLELGDSALYLCASSLVGGRPSSYNEQFFGPGTRLTVL.

This clonotype has a handful of counts. The rearrangement uses TRBV5-5 and TRBJ1-6; no definite D call. V lost 0 bases and J 8 bases, leaving 12 bases between the germline ends. In germline, CDR1 is SGHKS, CDR2 YYEKEE (reference sequence). The CDR3 consists of 15 residues. CDR3 residues: CASSLDDGTYSPLHF. In DNA form, the CDR3 reads TGTGCCAGCAGCTTGGACGACGGAACCTATTCACCCCTCCACTTT. Together with reference TRBV5-5 and TRBJ1-6, the CDR3 gives the full variable domain: DAGVTQSPTHLIKTRGQQVTLRCSPISGHKSVSWYQQVLGQGPQFIFQYYEKEERGRGNFPDRFSARQFPNYSSELNVNALLLGDSALYLCASSLDDGTYSPLHFGNGTRLTVT.

This clonotype was seen ten or more times. The genes are TRBV12-3 or TRBV12-4 and TRBJ2-1; the D is unclear. Trimming stripped 10 bases from V and 8 bases from J, with 15 bases between. The CDR3 is 12 amino acids. The CDR3 sequence: CATALNKDEQFF. The CDR3, as DNA: TGTGCCACCGCTCTTAATAAGGATGAGCAGTTCTTC.

This clonotype was seen a few times. The chain is built from TRBV2 and TRBJ2-3, with D perhaps TRBD2 (6 bases). CDR3 length: 14 residues. Germline lookup yields CDR1 SNHLY and CDR2 FYNNEI. Trimming pared 7 bases from V and 3 bases from J, leaving 14 bases between. The chain's CDR3 is CASNGGALTDTQYF. Here the CDR3 DNA reads TGTGCCAGCAACGGAGGGGCGCTAACAGATACGCAGTATTTT.